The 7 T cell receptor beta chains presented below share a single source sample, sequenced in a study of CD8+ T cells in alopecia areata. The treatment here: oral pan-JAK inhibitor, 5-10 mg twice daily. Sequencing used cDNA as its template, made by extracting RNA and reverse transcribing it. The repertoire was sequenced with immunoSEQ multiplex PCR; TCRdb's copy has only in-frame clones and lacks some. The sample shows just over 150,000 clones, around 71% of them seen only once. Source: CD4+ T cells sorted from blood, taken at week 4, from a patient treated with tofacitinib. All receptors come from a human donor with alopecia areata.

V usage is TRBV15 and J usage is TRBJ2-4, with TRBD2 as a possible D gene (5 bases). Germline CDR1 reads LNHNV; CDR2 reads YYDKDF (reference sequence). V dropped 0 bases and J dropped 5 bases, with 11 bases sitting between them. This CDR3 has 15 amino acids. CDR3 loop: CATSREGLGENIQYF. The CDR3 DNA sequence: TGTGCCACCAGCAGAGAGGGCCTCGGGGAAAACATTCAGTACTTC. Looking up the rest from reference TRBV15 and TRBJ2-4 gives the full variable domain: DAMVIQNPRYQVTQFGKPVTLSCSQTLNHNVMYWYQQKSSQAPKLLFHYYDKDFNNEADTPDNFQSRRPNTSFCFLDIRSPGLGDTAMYLCATSREGLGENIQYFGAGTRLSVL.

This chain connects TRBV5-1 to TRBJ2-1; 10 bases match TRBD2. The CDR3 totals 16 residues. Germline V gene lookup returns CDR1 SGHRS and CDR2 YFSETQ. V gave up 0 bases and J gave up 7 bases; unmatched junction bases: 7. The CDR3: CASSLDAQRGGNEQFF. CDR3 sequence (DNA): TGCGCCAGCAGCTTGGACGCGCAGCGGGGGGGGAATGAGCAGTTCTTC. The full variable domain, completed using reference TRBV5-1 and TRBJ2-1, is KAGVTQTPRYLIKTRGQQVTLSCSPISGHRSVSWYQQTPGQGLQFLFEYFSETQRNKGNFPGRFSGRQFSNSRSEMNVSTLELGDSALYLCASSLDAQRGGNEQFFGPGTRLTVL.

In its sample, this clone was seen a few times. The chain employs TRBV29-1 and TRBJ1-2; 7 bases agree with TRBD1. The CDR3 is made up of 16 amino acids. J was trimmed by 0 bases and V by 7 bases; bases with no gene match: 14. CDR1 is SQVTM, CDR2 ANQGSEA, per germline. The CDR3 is CSAKLQPGQTNYGYTF. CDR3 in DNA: TGCAGCGCTAAACTCCAACCGGGACAGACTAACTATGGCTACACCTTC.

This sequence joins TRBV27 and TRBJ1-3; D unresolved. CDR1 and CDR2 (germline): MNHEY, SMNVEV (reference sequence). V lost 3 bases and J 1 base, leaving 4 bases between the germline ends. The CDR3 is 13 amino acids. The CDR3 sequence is CASSFRSGNTIYF. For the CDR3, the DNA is TGTGCCAGCAGTTTTCGGTCTGGAAACACCATATATTTT.

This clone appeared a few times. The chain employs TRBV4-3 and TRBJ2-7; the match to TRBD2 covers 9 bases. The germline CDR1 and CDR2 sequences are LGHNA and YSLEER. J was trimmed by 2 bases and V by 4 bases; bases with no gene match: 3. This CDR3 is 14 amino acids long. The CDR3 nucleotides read TGCGCCAGCAGCCTGAGCGGGGGGACCTACGAGCAGTACTTC. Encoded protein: CASSLSGGTYEQYF.

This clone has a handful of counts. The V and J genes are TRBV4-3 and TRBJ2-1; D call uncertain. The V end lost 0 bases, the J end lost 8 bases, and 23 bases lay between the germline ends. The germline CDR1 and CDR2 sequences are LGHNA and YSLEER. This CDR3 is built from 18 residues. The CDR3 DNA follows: TGCGCCAGCAGCCAAGATCAAATGGGTTGGGGTACGTATGATGAGCAGTTCTTC. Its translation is CASSQDQMGWGTYDEQFF.

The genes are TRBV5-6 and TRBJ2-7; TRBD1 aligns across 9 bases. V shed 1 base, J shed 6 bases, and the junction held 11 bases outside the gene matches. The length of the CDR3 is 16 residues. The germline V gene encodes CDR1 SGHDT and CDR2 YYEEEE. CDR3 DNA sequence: TGTGCCAGCAGCTTGCGAGGCGGGACAGGGTCCGGCGAGCAGTACTTC. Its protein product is CASSLRGGTGSGEQYF.